The next 18 T cell receptor beta chains were all read from a single sample in a study of blood T cells in healthy people across ages. The second PCR ran about 6 to 11 cycles with a sample-barcoded 5' primer and J-beta primers. Via MiXCR, TCRdb re-called the 5' RACE reads, giving one row per CDR3 protein. The profile shows 780,000 or so distinct CDR3 sequences, just over 55% of them singletons. The specimen was blood. These receptors came from a man between 40 and 49 years old in good health.

The rearrangement links TRBV7-9 to TRBJ2-7; 7 bases fit TRBD1. This CDR3 is 15 amino acids long. The germline CDR1 and CDR2 sequences are SEHNR and FQNEAQ (reference sequence). With V trimmed by 1 base and J by 0 bases, 3 bases remained unmatched. The CDR3 DNA reads TGTGCCAGCAGCTTAGGGACAGGACTCTCCTACGAGCAGTACTTC. Translation gives CASSLGTGLSYEQYF.

This chain links TRBV15 with TRBJ2-5, with 12 bases aligning to TRBD1. J was trimmed by 0 bases and V by 3 bases; bases with no gene match: 5. Germline CDR1 reads LNHNV; CDR2 reads YYDKDF (reference sequence). The CDR3 extends over 17 amino acids. In DNA, the CDR3 is TGTGCCACCAGCAGCAGGGACAGGGGGCAGAACCAAGAGACCCAGTACTTC. Amino acid sequence: CATSSRDRGQNQETQYF.

In this sample, this clonotype turned up a few times. J is TRBJ1-2 and V is TRBV6-5; a possible D gene is TRBD1 (5 bases). Trimming shortened V by 2 bases and J by 8 bases, and 12 bases separated the two germline ends. The CDR3 spans 13 residues. CDR1 is MNHEY and CDR2 is SVGAGI in the germline V gene. Written as DNA, the CDR3 is TGTGCCAGCAGTTACAGACAGATCGACGGCTACACCTTC. It yields the protein CASSYRQIDGYTF.

The chain uses TRBV5-5 and TRBJ1-2; 7 bases map to TRBD1. Germline CDR1 is SGHKS and CDR2 is YYEKEE (reference sequence). The CDR3 spans 12 residues. V gave up 3 bases and J gave up 8 bases; unmatched junction bases: 4. CDR3 DNA: TGTGCCAGCAGCTCGACAGGGCGAGGCTACACCTTC. Amino acids: CASSSTGRGYTF. Combining the CDR3 with reference TRBV5-5 and TRBJ1-2 gives the whole variable domain DAGVTQSPTHLIKTRGQQVTLRCSPISGHKSVSWYQQVLGQGPQFIFQYYEKEERGRGNFPDRFSARQFPNYSSELNVNALLLGDSALYLCASSSTGRGYTFGSGTRLTVV.

The V and J genes are TRBV2 and TRBJ2-7; 8 nucleotides align to TRBD2. The CDR3 totals 14 residues. The germline CDR1 and CDR2 sequences are SNHLY and FYNNEI. The V and J ends lost 8 bases and 6 bases, in that order; junction bases with no gene match: 12. This chain's CDR3 is CASPTGTRTSEQYF. The CDR3 DNA reads as TGTGCCAGCCCTACCGGGACTAGGACGAGCGAGCAGTACTTC.

The chain combines TRBV28 with TRBJ1-2; unclear D gene. Germline V gene lookup returns CDR1 MDHEN and CDR2 SYDVKM. The CDR3 is 14 residues long. Deletions cut 3 bases from V and 5 bases from J, with 13 bases between. Here the CDR3 reads CASSLVGQMYGYTF. Here the CDR3 DNA reads TGTGCCAGCAGTTTGGTCGGCCAGATGTATGGCTACACCTTC.

The chain couples TRBV29-1 to TRBJ1-2, with 7 bases fitting TRBD1. There are 13 residues in the CDR3. Trimming removed 3 bases from V and 4 bases from J; junction bases left unmatched: 5. CDR1 and CDR2 (germline): SQVTM, ANQGSEA. The chain's CDR3 is CSVEGRGAYGYTF. The CDR3 DNA follows: TGCAGCGTTGAGGGCAGGGGGGCCTATGGCTACACCTTC.

The table lists this clonotype with a few counts. The chain couples TRBV25-1 to TRBJ2-3, with no clear D. Germline V gene sequence: CDR1 MGHDK, CDR2 SYGVNS. The CDR3 runs to 15 residues. The V end lost 0 bases, the J end lost 0 bases, and 7 bases lay between the germline ends. As DNA, the CDR3 is TGTGCCAGCAGTGAATATAGAACTAGCACAGATACGCAGTATTTT. Translation: CASSEYRTSTDTQYF. Full variable domain (outside the CDR3, taken from reference TRBV25-1 and TRBJ2-3): EADIYQTPRYLVIGTGKKITLECSQTMGHDKMYWYQQDPGMELHLIHYSYGVNSTEKGDLSSESTVSRIRTEHFPLTLESARPSHTSQYLCASSEYRTSTDTQYFGPGTRLTVL.

The chain recombines TRBV11-2 with TRBJ1-2; TRBD1 is a possible D gene (6 bases). CDR1 and CDR2 from the germline V gene are SGHAT and FQNNGV. Trimming shortened V by 6 bases and J by 5 bases, and 22 bases separated the two germline ends. The CDR3 has 16 amino acids. In DNA, the CDR3 is TGTGCCAGCAGACGAGATACCGGGACATTCCTTTATGGCTACACCTTC. This gives the protein CASRRDTGTFLYGYTF.

V and J are TRBV27 and TRBJ2-1; the match to TRBD1 covers 9 bases. The germline V gene has CDR1 MNHEY and CDR2 SMNVEV (reference sequence). CDR3 size: 15 residues. After removal of 6 bases from V and 8 bases from J, the junction contained 11 bases not matched to a gene. The CDR3, as DNA: TGTGCCAGCAGCCCTCAACAGGGGGCATACGATGAGCAGTTCTTC. As protein: CASSPQQGAYDEQFF.

The chain links TRBV28 to TRBJ1-6; D unresolved. Trimming took off 3 bases at V and 8 bases at J, with 11 bases between the two ends. Germline V CDR1 and CDR2: MDHEN, SYDVKM. The CDR3 consists of 14 residues. In DNA, the CDR3 is TGTGCCAGCAGTTTGGGCAGGAGAGATTCACCCCTCCACTTT. It is translated as CASSLGRRDSPLHF.

The chain has TRBV6-5 and TRBJ1-2; D not resolved. CDR1 MNHEY and CDR2 SVGAGI come from the germline V gene. V was trimmed by 4 bases and J by 2 bases, leaving 20 bases between them. The CDR3 consists of 17 residues. CDR3 coding DNA: TGTGCCAGCAGTTGCCGTTCCCGGAGGGCCCAGAACTATGGCTACACCTTC. It specifies CASSCRSRRAQNYGYTF.

This clonotype was seen once. The rearrangement links TRBV6-2 or TRBV6-3 to TRBJ2-5, with TRBD2 identical over 10 bases. The DNA end is more similar to TRBJ2-4, so the J call may be wrong. Germline loops: CDR1 MNHEY, CDR2 SVGEGT. The CDR3 loop spans 18 amino acids. CDR3 DNA: TGTGCCAGCAGTCACCTAGCGGGAGAAGTGATAGCTGTAGACATTCAGTACTTC. It yields the protein CASSHLAGEVIAVDIQYF.

This chain links TRBV27 with TRBJ2-7, with TRBD2 matching 7 bases. Germline V gene data show CDR1 as MNHEY and CDR2 as SMNVEV (reference sequence). The V gene end was trimmed by 8 bases and the J gene end by 4 bases; junction bases not matched to a gene: 11. This CDR3 is 14 amino acids long. The CDR3 reads CASGAGTRRYEQYF. The DNA for the CDR3 is TGTGCCAGCGGAGCGGGAACCCGGAGATACGAGCAGTACTTC.

In its sample, this clonotype was seen a few times. The V gene is TRBV20-1, the J gene TRBJ1-2; TRBD1 is a possible D gene (5 bases). Deletions cut 1 base from V and 7 bases from J, with 10 bases between. The CDR3 has 12 amino acids. CDR1 DFQATT and CDR2 SNEGSKA come from the germline V gene (reference sequence). Written as DNA, the CDR3 is TGCAGTGCTAGAGGTCAGGGTGGTGGCTACACCTTC. This translates into CSARGQGGGYTF.

The chain couples TRBV20-1 to TRBJ2-1, with D perhaps TRBD2 (5 bases). Looked up from germline, CDR1 is DFQATT and CDR2 is SNEGSKA (reference sequence). The CDR3 loop spans 16 amino acids. Trimming left V 6 bases short and J 0 bases short, with 18 bases between. CDR3 DNA sequence: TGCAGTGCAACGCGAATCGCGGGTACCTCCTACAATGAGCAGTTCTTC. As protein: CSATRIAGTSYNEQFF.

This clonotype came up once. The chain joins TRBV6-1 to TRBJ2-4; D remains unclear. Per the germline V gene, CDR1 is MNHNS and CDR2 is SASEGT. The V gene lost 8 bases and the J gene lost 0 bases, with 8 bases spanning the gap. The CDR3 totals 13 residues. The CDR3 is CASWGLAKNIQYF. The CDR3 DNA reads as TGTGCCAGCTGGGGTCTAGCCAAAAACATTCAGTACTTC.

This clonotype has more than one count but fewer than ten. This chain links TRBV4-3 with TRBJ2-7; TRBD1 matches at 8 bases. The J segment lost 4 bases and the V segment lost 1 base, leaving 6 bases of the junction unmatched. Germline CDR1 LGHNA, CDR2 YSLEER. The CDR3 spans 15 residues. The CDR3 DNA follows: TGCGCCAGCAGCCAAGTTAAGGGACAGGTATACGAGCAGTACTTC. As protein: CASSQVKGQVYEQYF.